The source of this T cell receptor beta chain is a study of control samples from healthy donors and cancer patients. CDR1 is SGHNT and CDR2 is YYREEE in the germline V gene (reference sequence). Trimming took 1 base from V and 3 from J, leaving 5 bases between them. This CDR3 has 12 residues. Generated by immunoSEQ multiplex PCR, the TCRdb table keeps only in-frame clones and is missing some. The table includes 400,000 to 500,000 clones, 75% to 95% detected once. The chain links TRBV5-4 to TRBJ2-7; tentative D call: TRBD2 (5 bases). Sequenced: PBMCs. The origin of this receptor is a man aged 35-49 years with head and neck cancer. The CDR3 sequence: CASSLRGYEQYF. Written as DNA, the CDR3 is TGTGCCAGCAGCTTGCGGGGCTACGAGCAGTACTTC. The variable domain in full, completed from reference TRBV5-4 and TRBJ2-7, reads ETGVTQSPTHLIKTRGQQVTLRCSSQSGHNTVSWYQQALGQGPQFIFQYYREEENGRGNFPPRFSGLQFPNYSSELNVNALELDDSALYLCASSLRGYEQYFGPGTRLTVT.